This T cell receptor beta chain came from a study of PD-L1 blockade in urothelial cancer. Study-wide context: At some point between 2013 and 2014 therapy began: atezolizumab 1,200 mg intravenously every 3 weeks. Whole-study findings and limits: The study found that durable-benefit patients expanded tumor-associated blood clones more at 3 weeks. Below-median blood TCR clonality before treatment forecast better survival.

Remarks on this clone: What it binds is unknown.

With 6 bases removed from V and 3 bases from J, the gap between germline ends came to 14 bases. The CDR3 has 14 residues. Germline values: CDR1 SEHNR, CDR2 FQNEAQ (reference sequence). Assay: immunoSEQ multiplex PCR; the TCRdb copy retains only in-frame clones and omits some. The sample records about 51,000 clones, about 90% being singletons. Sample numbers ranged from 1 to 8 per patient, encompassing pretreatment and on-treatment collections. The rearrangement uses TRBV7-9 and TRBJ1-2; D remains ambiguous. Here the sequenced sample was PBMCs, taken around atezolizumab (anti-PD-L1) treatment. This TCR was sampled from a man between 60 and 70 years old with urothelial cancer. The CDR3 region is CASRSRGEHYGYTF. Written as DNA, the CDR3 is TGTGCCAGCAGATCACGTGGGGAGCACTATGGCTACACCTTC.